Reported below is one TCR beta chain. Which antigen it targets is not known. No base quality values were provided; no much bigger clone lies one nucleotide off. The cysteine opens and the phenylalanine closes a CDR3 of 13 amino acids. This entry keeps only the CDR3 DNA: 39 bases, framed from base 1. Reading the germline V gene gives CDR1 SGHAT and CDR2 FQNNGV. Relative to germline, V is missing 8 bases and J is missing 1 base, with 3 bases of the junction outside any gene match. The data were obtained in a study of T-cell memory formation after mild COVID-19 (dated by TCRdb to the early 2020s). Notes on the research overall: TCR sequence clusters from the two donors were largely donor specific. Longitudinal TCRalpha and TCRbeta repertoire sequencing tracked T-cell clones expanding and contracting after mild COVID-19 in two donors. Two young, previously healthy adult volunteers made up the cohort, one male and one female.

Here is what the overall study found, with its caveats: Only a couple of mild cases were covered in the study, and larger cohorts including severe cases with pre-infection samples were considered necessary. Contracting CD4+ clones were located mainly in the CM and EM memory subsets, whereas CD8+ clones were found to be enriched in EMRA. Some responding clones were detected in pre-infection memory, which suggested that pre-existing cross-reactive memory T cells had joined the SARS-CoV-2 response. Balanced CD4/CD8 phenotypes were observed for clones contracting from day 15 to 85, whereas a bias towards CD4+ was observed for a second wave of clones expanding from day 15 to 37. SARS-CoV-2 specificity of the second-wave clones peaking on day 37 was not confirmed.

Ficoll-Paque density gradient centrifugation was used to isolate PBMCs. Sequencing relied on an Illumina NovaSeq 6000. cDNA libraries for TCRalpha and TCRbeta were prepared by 5'RACE using constant-segment primers, with sample barcodes and unique molecular identifiers added. Trizol reagent was used to extract RNA from every sample. Library amplification was performed in two PCR steps, and a second sample barcode and Illumina TruSeq adapters were introduced in the second step. Sequencing of the libraries was done on an Illumina NovaSeq, producing 2 x 150 bp paired-end reads. The paper's data handling went like this. With migec v1.2.7, reads were demultiplexed and then collapsed into UMI-guided consensus sequences. Using mixcr v2.1.11, UMI consensuses were aligned to TRA and TRB V and J templates and then assembled into clonotypes. A clonotype was counted as expanded or contracted only if both edgeR and NoisET called the change significant, with noise models trained on biological replicates. For edgeR calls, a false discovery rate-adjusted p below 0.01 and a log2 fold-change threshold of 1 were applied. As an exploratory analysis of dynamics, max-normalized trajectories of the 1000 most abundant clonotypes were examined by PCA with hierarchical clustering. The CD4 or CD8 phenotype of responding clones was assigned using the separately sequenced CD4+ and CD8+ repertoires. TCRdb reanalyzed the raw reads on its own, using fastp at Q25 for trimming and MiXCR for clone calling, and kept in-frame beta chains. Rows are combined by CDR3 protein, so each entry shows the most common genes and DNA. TCRdb assigned the V and J calls; the authors' analysis was not used. This sample comprises about 180,000 distinct CDR3 sequences, less than 20% of them detected only once. The ten top clones hold roughly 3.9% of the sample.

The sequenced sample consisted of PBMCs or a T cell subset sorted from them (not recorded which). The receptor was derived from a man between 18 and 29 years old who had mild COVID-19 (a few samples of this study predate the infection). The sample titles of this study are shuffled in the database, so cell type and time point are left out; the donor was told from shared clones. This chain is built from TRBV11-2 and TRBJ2-5; the central 8 bases match TRBD2. The nucleotide sequence is given as TGTGCCAGCTTACGGGGGGGCCAAGAGACCCAGTACTTC. This yields the protein CASLRGGQETQYF.